These 32 T cell receptor beta chains originate from one sample sequenced in a study of T-cell reconstitution after alpha-beta-depleted transplantation in children. TCRbeta library construction was performed incorporating unique molecular identifiers. TCRdb reanalysed the PCR reads using MiXCR and keeps one entry per CDR3 protein. The sample shows about 300,000 distinct CDR3 sequences, 10% of them seen only once. Sequences were derived from PBMCs, sampled before TCRalphabeta/CD19-depleted stem cell transplant. The source is a boy under two years old with acute myeloid leukemia, due to receive a stem cell transplant.

The rearrangement joins TRBV4-2 to TRBJ2-5, with a tentative D call TRBD2 (6 bases). CDR1 and CDR2 (germline): LGHNA, YNFKEQ. The CDR3 extends over 17 amino acids. V gave up 10 bases and J gave up 5 bases, with 29 bases separating them. The CDR3 DNA reads TGTGCCATGGGCCCCGGGCTCATCTGGAGGGCAGGCGAGACCCAGTACTTC. Translating gives CAMGPGLIWRAGETQYF.

This clonotype was seen only a few times. This may come from a read error, since a much larger clone is one base off. This sequence joins TRBV29-1 and TRBJ2-1; 10 nucleotides align to TRBD2. This CDR3 contains 16 residues. Germline V CDR1 and CDR2: SQVTM, ANQGSEA. V lost 7 bases, J lost 3 bases, and 12 bases stayed unmatched. Here the CDR3 DNA reads TGCAGCGGGGAATCTAGCGGGAGAAGGTTCTACAATGAGCAGTTCTTC. This encodes CSGESSGRRFYNEQFF.

The chain has TRBV20-1 and TRBJ2-7, with TRBD2 as a possible D gene (5 bases). Trimming stripped 4 bases from V and 0 bases from J, with 7 bases between. This CDR3 has 12 residues. Germline lookup yields CDR1 DFQATT and CDR2 SNEGSKA (reference sequence). CDR3 loop: CSANRDSYEQYF. DNA for the CDR3: TGCAGTGCTAACCGGGACTCCTACGAGCAGTACTTC.

This clonotype has a count of ten or more. V is TRBV6-2 or TRBV6-3 and J is TRBJ1-2; tentative D call: TRBD1 (6 bases). This CDR3 is built from 12 residues. Trimming removed 11 bases from V and 4 bases from J, with 14 bases in between. The germline gives CDR1 MNHEY, CDR2 SVGEGT. CDR3 loop: CAGATGIYGYTF. DNA for the CDR3: TGTGCCGGCGCGACAGGTATCTATGGCTACACCTTC.

This clonotype was counted many times. The chain recombines TRBV18 with TRBJ2-5; D uncertain. Trimming stripped 1 base from V and 4 bases from J, with 7 bases between. CDR3 length equals 13 residues. The germline CDR1 and CDR2 sequences are KGHSH and LQKENI. CDR3 in amino acids: CASSPQQIETQYF. In DNA form, the CDR3 reads TGTGCCAGCTCACCACAACAGATAGAGACCCAGTACTTC. The full variable domain, its missing parts supplied by reference TRBV18 and TRBJ2-5, is NAGVMQNPRHLVRRRGQEARLRCSPMKGHSHVYWYRQLPEEGLKFMVYLQKENIIDESGMPKERFSAEFPKEGPSILRIQQVVRGDSAAYFCASSPQQIETQYFGPGTRLLVL.

There are a few counts of this clonotype. The chain has TRBV24-1 and TRBJ2-5; unclear D gene. In germline, CDR1 is KGHDR, CDR2 SFDVKD. V lost 3 bases and J 2 bases, leaving 9 bases between the germline ends. The CDR3 length is 14 residues. This CDR3 reads CATSDPGLQETQYF. CDR3 nucleotides: TGTGCCACCAGTGATCCCGGGTTACAAGAGACCCAGTACTTC.

This clonotype was counted many times. The rearrangement joins TRBV28 to TRBJ2-7; 11 positions match TRBD2. V shed 3 bases, J shed 2 bases, and the junction held 0 bases outside the gene matches. Germline V gene data show CDR1 as MDHEN and CDR2 as SYDVKM. This CDR3 has 14 residues. CDR3 protein: CASSLTSGAYEQYF. DNA of the CDR3: TGTGCCAGCAGTTTGACTAGCGGGGCCTACGAGCAGTACTTC.

V and J are TRBV24-1 and TRBJ2-1; perhaps TRBD2 as D (6 bases). The CDR3 totals 15 residues. Germline CDR1 KGHDR, CDR2 SFDVKD. V lost 5 bases to trimming and J lost 5 bases, with 15 bases between them. CDR3 in amino acids: CATSALGGSHNEQFF. The CDR3 DNA sequence: TGTGCCACCAGTGCCCTAGGAGGGAGCCACAATGAGCAGTTCTTC.

A remark on this clonotype: Sequence at one end of the junction differs from germline and may be a read error. The gene calls are TRBV10-3 and TRBJ1-1, with D possibly TRBD1 on 6 matching bases. The CDR3 is made up of 13 amino acids. Germline V gene sequence: CDR1 ENHRY, CDR2 SYGVKD. The CDR3 reads CAISPTGHTEGFF. Written as DNA, the CDR3 is TGTGCCATCAGTCCGACAGGCCACACTGAAGGTTTCTTT.

This clonotype was found many times. The V and J genes are TRBV7-9 and TRBJ2-5, with TRBD2 matching over 7 bases. CDR3 length equals 14 residues. CDR1 and CDR2 from the germline V gene are SEHNR and FQNEAQ (reference sequence). The V segment lost 5 bases and the J segment 1 base; nucleotides outside the gene matches: 4. The CDR3 DNA is TGTGCCAGCAGCCATAGCGGGCTCCAAGAGACCCAGTACTTC. Its translation: CASSHSGLQETQYF.

This clonotype was recorded many times. The V call is TRBV12-3 or TRBV12-4, the J call TRBJ1-2, with D possibly TRBD1 on 6 matching bases. V dropped 3 bases and J dropped 5 bases, with 16 bases sitting between them. The CDR3 length is 15 residues. DNA of the CDR3: TGTGCCAGCAGTTTCCGGGGGGGGCAGGGGTATGGCTACACCTTC. Translating it yields CASSFRGGQGYGYTF.

On this clonotype itself: A read error is possible here, since a much larger clone lies one base away. This sequence joins TRBV27 and TRBJ2-7, with D perhaps given as TRBD1 or TRBD2 (5 bases each). CDR1 and CDR2 (germline): MNHEY, SMNVEV (reference sequence). The CDR3 sequence is 14 residues long. As DNA, the CDR3 is TGTGCCAGCAGTTTCGGGGACCCCTCCTACGAGCAGTGCTTC. Its translation: CASSFGDPSYEQCF.

This clonotype was recorded many times. The chain combines TRBV10-3 with TRBJ2-7; 7 bases line up with TRBD2. J lost 1 base, V lost 2 bases, and 5 bases had no gene match. CDR1 is ENHRY, CDR2 SYGVKD, per germline. This CDR3 has 15 amino acids. The CDR3 region is CAISEGGSSSYEQYF. For the CDR3, the DNA is TGTGCCATCAGTGAGGGCGGGAGTAGTTCCTACGAGCAGTACTTC.

There are many counts of this clonotype. The rearrangement links TRBV28 to TRBJ2-6; the D is unclear. The CDR3 totals 16 residues. V shed 6 bases and J shed 0 bases, with 12 bases lying between them. Germline assignment: CDR1 MDHEN and CDR2 SYDVKM. This CDR3 is CASRYSQVSGANVLTF. CDR3 in DNA: TGTGCCAGCAGGTATTCCCAAGTCTCTGGGGCCAACGTCCTGACTTTC.

A few counts support this clonotype. The J gene is TRBJ1-5, the V gene TRBV6-1; no clear D gene. Germline V lookup: CDR1 MNHNS, CDR2 SASEGT. This CDR3 is 13 amino acids long. V lost 2 bases and J lost 5, with 7 bases in between. CDR3 region: CASSELGHQPQHF. The CDR3 nucleotides are TGTGCCAGCAGTGAACTCGGGCATCAGCCCCAGCATTTT.

This clonotype was seen a few times. The V gene is TRBV12-3 or TRBV12-4, the J gene TRBJ2-1, with 13 bases lining up with TRBD2. With 5 bases clipped from V and 7 bases from J, the junction kept 8 bases outside the gene matches. The CDR3 has 16 residues. The CDR3 protein is CASSRTSGGSWNEQFF. CDR3 coding DNA: TGTGCCAGCAGTCGGACTAGCGGGGGTTCGTGGAATGAGCAGTTCTTC.

This clonotype has just a few counts. V and J are TRBV24-1 and TRBJ2-2; 8 bases line up with TRBD1. CDR3 length: 14 residues. The ends lost 7 bases at V and 7 bases at J; junction bases unmatched: 7. The germline CDR1 and CDR2 sequences are KGHDR and SFDVKD. The CDR3 protein is CATSLTGVSGELFF. The CDR3 DNA reads as TGTGCCACCAGCCTGACAGGGGTGAGCGGGGAGCTGTTTTTT.

This clonotype was recorded once. With a much larger clone just one base away, this may be a read error. CDR3 sequence: CASSWGTNGETQYF. In DNA, the CDR3 is TGTGCCAGCAGCTGGGGGACTAATGGAGAGACCCAGTACTTC. V and J are TRBV7-9 and TRBJ2-5, with 7 bases matching TRBD2. The CDR3 spans 14 residues. Germline CDR1 SEHNR, CDR2 FQNEAQ (reference sequence). Trimming at V came to 4 bases and at J to 4 bases, leaving 6 bases not matched to a gene.

At least ten counts were recorded for this clonotype. The chain couples TRBV20-1 to TRBJ1-6; possible D gene TRBD1, 5 bases. Looked up from germline, CDR1 is DFQATT and CDR2 is SNEGSKA (reference sequence). Trimming shortened V by 5 bases and J by 1 base, and 12 bases separated the two germline ends. The CDR3 contains 15 residues. CDR3 protein: CSAHGATSYNSPLHF. The CDR3 nucleotides read TGCAGTGCTCACGGGGCTACGTCCTATAATTCACCCCTCCACTTT.

This clonotype was seen repeatedly, ten times or more. This chain links TRBV21-1 with TRBJ1-2; no check of the table's D call, TRBD1, against the DNA was made. TRBV21-1 is an annotated pseudogene. This CDR3 spans 17 amino acids. The CDR3 DNA reads as TGTGCCAGCAGCAAAGCTGGGGGCAGGGTAGGGATCTATGGCTACACCTTC. Its translation is CASSKAGGRVGIYGYTF.

This clonotype was picked up many times. This chain joins TRBV29-1 and TRBJ2-5; D gene ambiguous. The germline V gene has CDR1 SQVTM and CDR2 ANQGSEA. The CDR3 is 14 amino acids. The V gene lost 0 bases and the J gene lost 0 bases, with 8 bases spanning the gap. The DNA of the CDR3 is TGCAGCGTTGAAGATCCTCAGTACCAAGAGACCCAGTACTTC. Translation: CSVEDPQYQETQYF.

The table lists this clonotype with many counts. The chain recombines TRBV12-3 or TRBV12-4 with TRBJ2-3; possible D gene TRBD2, 5 bases. The CDR3 covers 14 residues. Trimming took off 2 bases at V and 2 bases at J, with 8 bases between the two ends. The DNA for the CDR3 is TGTGCCAGCAGTTTACGGGGTTACACAGATACGCAGTATTTT. Translation: CASSLRGYTDTQYF.

This clonotype was detected only a few times. The chain has TRBV29-1 and TRBJ1-1; no clear D gene. This CDR3 is built from 12 residues. The germline V and J ends were trimmed by 5 bases and 2 bases, with 9 bases remaining between them. Germline V gives CDR1 SQVTM, CDR2 ANQGSEA. CDR3 protein: CSVFGPNTEAFF. CDR3 bases: TGCAGCGTTTTTGGCCCTAACACTGAAGCTTTCTTT.

The chain couples TRBV25-1 to TRBJ1-1; possibly TRBD1 for D (6 bases). This CDR3 comprises 15 residues. CDR1 and CDR2 (germline): MGHDK, SYGVNS. The germline V and J ends were trimmed by 4 bases and 5 bases, with 17 bases remaining between them. CDR3 in amino acids: CASSGPQGRGTEAFF. CDR3 bases: TGTGCCAGCAGTGGCCCCCAGGGAAGGGGGACTGAAGCTTTCTTT. The entire variable domain, with the rest obtained from reference TRBV25-1 and TRBJ1-1, is as follows: EADIYQTPRYLVIGTGKKITLECSQTMGHDKMYWYQQDPGMELHLIHYSYGVNSTEKGDLSSESTVSRIRTEHFPLTLESARPSHTSQYLCASSGPQGRGTEAFFGQGTRLTVV.

This clonotype occurred a few times. This chain uses TRBV20-1 with TRBJ2-7, with D perhaps matching TRBD1 or TRBD2 (5 bases each). The CDR3 loop spans 15 amino acids. Germline values: CDR1 DFQATT, CDR2 SNEGSKA (reference sequence). Deletions cut 6 bases from V and 3 bases from J, with 21 bases between. CDR3 region: CSATSPGPEFYEQYF. For the CDR3, the DNA is TGCAGTGCGACTTCGCCGGGACCAGAATTCTACGAGCAGTACTTC.

This clonotype was seen more than once but under ten times. The chain joins TRBV12-3 or TRBV12-4 to TRBJ2-7, with D tentatively TRBD1 or TRBD2 (5 bases each). This CDR3 is built from 15 residues. V was cut by 4 bases and J by 0 bases, with 13 bases left in between. In DNA, the CDR3 is TGTGCCAGCAGTTCTCGGGGACCTATCTCCTACGAGCAGTACTTC. Its translation: CASSSRGPISYEQYF.

This clonotype has just a few counts. This chain uses TRBV24-1 with TRBJ2-7; 7 positions agree with TRBD1. V lost 9 bases to trimming and J lost 3 bases; unmatched junction nucleotides: 7. Germline V gives CDR1 KGHDR, CDR2 SFDVKD. CDR3 length equals 13 residues. Written as DNA, the CDR3 is TGTGCCACCTCAAGGACAGGCCGCTACGAGCAGTACTTC. Translation gives CATSRTGRYEQYF.

This clonotype has a count of ten or more. The chain carries TRBV25-1 and TRBJ2-3; D might be TRBD1 (7 bases). Trimming removed 1 base from V and 2 bases from J, with 10 bases in between. Germline V gene data show CDR1 as MGHDK and CDR2 as SYGVNS. The CDR3 loop spans 15 amino acids. The CDR3 region has the DNA TGTGCCAGCAGTGAATGGAGGGGGCACACAGATACGCAGTATTTT. This gives the protein CASSEWRGHTDTQYF.

There are many counts of this clonotype. This chain uses TRBV28 with TRBJ1-5; TRBD1 matches 8 bases. Germline CDR1 MDHEN, CDR2 SYDVKM. J lost 2 bases, V lost 3 bases, and 6 bases had no gene match. The CDR3 extends over 16 amino acids. The DNA for the CDR3 is TGTGCCAGCAGTTTTTTTTACAGGGGGGGCAATCAGCCCCAGCATTTT. As protein: CASSFFYRGGNQPQHF.

The table lists this clonotype with a few counts. The chain employs TRBV5-6 and TRBJ2-7, with 9 bases fitting TRBD2. V lost 4 bases, J lost 6 bases, and 14 bases stayed unmatched. The germline V gene encodes CDR1 SGHDT and CDR2 YYEEEE. The CDR3 sequence is 16 residues long. CDR3 in amino acids: CASSIVTGLADSEQYF. Written as DNA, the CDR3 is TGTGCCAGCAGCATAGTTACGGGACTAGCAGACTCCGAGCAGTACTTC.

The sample holds many counts of this clonotype. The CDR3 sequence is CASSRDRGLSGELFF. CDR3 sequence (DNA): TGTGCCAGCAGCCGGGACAGGGGTTTGTCCGGGGAGCTGTTTTTT. The V call is TRBV7-9, the J call TRBJ2-2, with TRBD1 identical over 10 bases. This CDR3 contains 15 residues. Germline trimming cut 5 bases from V and 6 bases from J; bases unmatched to any gene: 6. Germline-derived CDR1 and CDR2 are SEHNR and FQNEAQ (reference sequence).

This clonotype has just a few counts. The rearrangement uses TRBV20-1 and TRBJ2-1; D remains unclear. The CDR3 is 10 residues long. The ends were cut back, 3 bases at V and 7 bases at J, with 4 bases in the middle. Germline V gene data show CDR1 as DFQATT and CDR2 as SNEGSKA (reference sequence). DNA of the CDR3: TGCAGTGCTAGTTCAAATGAGCAGTTCTTC. It encodes CSASSNEQFF.